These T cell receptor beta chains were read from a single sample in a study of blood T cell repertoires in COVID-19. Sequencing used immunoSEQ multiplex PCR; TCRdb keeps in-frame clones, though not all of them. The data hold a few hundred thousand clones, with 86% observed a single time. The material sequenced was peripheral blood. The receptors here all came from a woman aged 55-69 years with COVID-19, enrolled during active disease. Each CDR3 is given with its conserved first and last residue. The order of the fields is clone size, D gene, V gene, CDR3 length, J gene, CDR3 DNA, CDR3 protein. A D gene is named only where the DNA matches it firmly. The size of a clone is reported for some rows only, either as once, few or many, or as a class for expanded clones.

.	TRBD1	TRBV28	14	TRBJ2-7	TGTGCCAGCAGCCAGACAGGGGGGCTGGACGAGCAGTACTTC	CASSQTGGLDEQYF
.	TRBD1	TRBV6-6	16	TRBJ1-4	TGTGCCAGCAGTTTATCAGGGGGCTTTGGGACCGAAAAACTGTTTTTT	CASSLSGGFGTEKLFF
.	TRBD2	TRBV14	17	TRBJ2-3	TGTGCCAGCAGCCAAGATTCGCATCGGGGGGGCACAGATACGCAGTATTTT	CASSQDSHRGGTDTQYF
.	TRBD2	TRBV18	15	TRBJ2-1	TGTGCCAGCTCACCAGAGCGGGGGGGGTACAATGAGCAGTTCTTC	CASSPERGGYNEQFF
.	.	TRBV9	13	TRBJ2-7	TGTGCCAGCAGCGTGAGAAACCCGTGCGAGCAGTACTTC	CASSVRNPCEQYF
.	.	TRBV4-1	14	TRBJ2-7	TGCGCCAGCAGCCAAGACGACAGATCCTACGAGCAGTACTTC	CASSQDDRSYEQYF
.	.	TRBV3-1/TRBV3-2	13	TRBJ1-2	TGTGCCAGCAGCCTAATTGGGCGTTATGGCTACACCTTC	CASSLIGRYGYTF
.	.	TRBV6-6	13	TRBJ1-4	TGTGCCAGCAGACCCGGACAGTATGAAAAACTGTTTTTT	CASRPGQYEKLFF
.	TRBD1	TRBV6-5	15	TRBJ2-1	TGTGCCAGCAGTCGCCAACAGGGGTCCTACAATGAGCAGTTCTTC	CASSRQQGSYNEQFF
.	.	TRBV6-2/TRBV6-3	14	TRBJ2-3	TGTGCCAGCAGTTACGTCCTTCCGACAGATACGCAGTATTTT	CASSYVLPTDTQYF
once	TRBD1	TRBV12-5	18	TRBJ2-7	TGTGCTAGTGGTTTGTTTCTATCGACAGGGACCCTTACCTACGAGCAGTACTTC	CASGLFLSTGTLTYEQYF
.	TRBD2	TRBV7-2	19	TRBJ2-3	TGTGCCAGCAGCTTAATGGGGACTAGCGGGGTGGGAAGCACAGATACGCAGTATTTT	CASSLMGTSGVGSTDTQYF
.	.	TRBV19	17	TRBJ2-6	TGTGCCAGTAGTATAGATCGGTCAGGGTCCGGGGCCAACGTCCTGACTTTC	CASSIDRSGSGANVLTF
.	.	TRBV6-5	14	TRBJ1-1	TGTGCCAGCAGTTACCTCGGGGGTTTTCCTGAAGCTTTCTTT	CASSYLGGFPEAFF
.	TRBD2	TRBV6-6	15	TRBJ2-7	TGTGCCATTGGGACTAGCGGGGGCCAAAACTACGAGCAGTACTTC	CAIGTSGGQNYEQYF
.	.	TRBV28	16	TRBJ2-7	TGTGCCAGCAGTTTCCCCAGGGAGGGGGGTTCCTACGAGCAGTACTTC	CASSFPREGGSYEQYF
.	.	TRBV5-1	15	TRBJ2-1	TGCGCCAGCAATCCCGGGGGGCTATCCTACAATGAGCAGTTCTTC	CASNPGGLSYNEQFF
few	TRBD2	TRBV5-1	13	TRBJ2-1	TGCGCCAGCAGCTTGGATAGCGGGGGGGAGGAGTTCTTC	CASSLDSGGEEFF
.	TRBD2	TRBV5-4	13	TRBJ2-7	TGTGCCAGCAGCGGCGGGGGGGCCTACGAGCAGTACTTC	CASSGGGAYEQYF
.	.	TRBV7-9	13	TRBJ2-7	TGTGCCAGCAGACTAGAAAGCTCCTACGAGCAGTACTTC	CASRLESSYEQYF
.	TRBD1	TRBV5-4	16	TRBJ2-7	TGTGCCAGCAGCCCTGGGGGGACAGGGGGATCGAGAGAGCAGTACTTC	CASSPGGTGGSREQYF
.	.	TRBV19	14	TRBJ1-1	TGTGCCAGTAGTATAGGGGAGGGAATTATTGAAGCTTTCTTT	CASSIGEGIIEAFF